Shown below are 29 T cell receptor beta chains from a single sample sequenced in a study of T cells in Graves' hyperthyroidism and ophthalmopathy. RNA transcripts served as the template for amplifying TCR beta CDR3 regions. The study used the HTBI primer set for a first-round RT-PCR of the TCR CDR3. TCRdb reprocessed the multiplex PCR reads with MiXCR, giving one entry per CDR3 protein. The table lists about 840,000 distinct CDR3 sequences, 38% of them singletons. Specimen: blood. These receptors were taken from a man between 18 and 35 years old with Graves' hyperthyroidism.

This chain uses TRBV2 with TRBJ1-2; 7 bases match TRBD1. Germline CDR1 is SNHLY and CDR2 is FYNNEI. The CDR3 has 14 amino acids. V lost 6 bases to trimming and J lost 2 bases; unmatched junction nucleotides: 6. Here the CDR3 reads CASSGTAPNYGYTF. The DNA of the CDR3 is TGTGCCAGCAGCGGGACAGCGCCGAACTATGGCTACACCTTC.

A word on this clonotype: The junction differs from germline at one of its ends, possibly a read error. V and J are TRBV7-3 and TRBJ1-2; 7 bases are shared with TRBD1. CDR3 size: 14 residues. Germline CDR1 is SGHTA and CDR2 is FQGTGA. CDR3: CASGVEDRYYGYTF. The CDR3 DNA follows: TGCGCCAGCGGCGTAGAGGACAGGTACTATGGCTACACCTTC.

The chain links TRBV20-1 to TRBJ2-7; TRBD2 aligns across 7 bases. Germline-derived CDR1 and CDR2 are DFQATT and SNEGSKA (reference sequence). The trim removed 2 bases at V and 2 bases at J, leaving 12 bases unmatched. The CDR3 has 16 amino acids. As DNA, the CDR3 is TGCAGTGCTAGATTACTGCGTCAGGGAGGGGCCTACGAGCAGTACTTC. It yields the protein CSARLLRQGGAYEQYF.

The chain is built from TRBV2 and TRBJ2-7, with TRBD1 as a possible D gene (6 bases). V was clipped by 7 bases and J by 10 bases, with 23 bases between them. Germline CDR1 and CDR2: SNHLY and FYNNEI. This CDR3 comprises 14 residues. The CDR3 nucleotides read TGTGCCAGCAAGCTTACAGGGTCCCCCGGCGATCAGTACTTC. Translation gives CASKLTGSPGDQYF.

In the case of this clonotype: One end of the junction does not line up with germline, which may come from a read error. V gene TRBV7-9 combines with J gene TRBJ1-2, with D tentatively TRBD1 (5 bases). The CDR3 covers 13 residues. Germline V CDR1 and CDR2: SEHNR, FQNEAQ (reference sequence). CDR3 protein: CASSQERDGGYTF. CDR3 sequence (DNA): TGCGCCAGCAGCCAAGAGAGGGACGGTGGCTACACCTTC.

This clonotype was recorded a few times. The chain combines TRBV19 with TRBJ1-2, with D unresolved. The length of the CDR3 is 12 residues. Germline values: CDR1 LNHDA, CDR2 SQIVND (reference sequence). The CDR3 region has the DNA TGTGCGACGGCTGGGCCTTTCTATGGCTACACCTTC. Residues: CATAGPFYGYTF.

This clonotype has only a few counts. The chain links TRBV13 to TRBJ2-7; TRBD2 is a possible D gene (6 bases). Trimming removed 4 bases at V and 1 base at J, with 14 bases between. Germline-derived CDR1 and CDR2 are PRHDT and FYEKMQ (reference sequence). This CDR3 region has 15 residues. CDR3 sequence reads: CASSSGTGESYEQYF. In DNA, the CDR3 is TGTGCCAGCAGCTCCGGGACGGGGGAATCCTACGAGCAGTACTTC. Drawing the rest from reference TRBV13 and TRBJ2-7, the complete variable domain is AAGVIQSPRHLIKEKRETATLKCYPIPRHDTVYWYQQGPGQDPQFLISFYEKMQSDKGSIPDRFSAQQFSDYHSELNMSSLELGDSALYFCASSSGTGESYEQYFGPGTRLTVT.

This clonotype came up a few times. Germline is not matched at one junction end, which may reflect a read error. The chain has TRBV10-3 and TRBJ1-5, with TRBD1 as a possible D gene (5 bases). Germline V gene sequence: CDR1 ENHRY, CDR2 SYGVKD. The CDR3 contains 16 residues. The CDR3, as DNA: TGTGCCAGCAGTGAAAGGGACGTTCGTAGCAATCAGCCCCAGCATTTT. Its translation: CASSERDVRSNQPQHF.

This clonotype appeared a few times. This chain links TRBV14 with TRBJ2-7, with D possibly being TRBD1 (6 bases). Germline-derived CDR1 and CDR2 are SGHDN and FVKESK. The germline V and J ends were trimmed by 4 bases and 1 base, with 11 bases remaining between them. This CDR3 spans 14 amino acids. The CDR3 DNA is TGTGCCAGCAGCCCCAGGACAGTTTCCTACGAGCAGTACTTC. Translation gives CASSPRTVSYEQYF.

The table lists this clonotype with a few counts. This chain uses TRBV7-3 with TRBJ1-5; maybe TRBD1 (5 bases). Germline CDR1 is SGHTA and CDR2 is FQGTGA. CDR3 length: 14 residues. The V end lost 2 bases, the J end lost 5 bases, and 10 bases lay between the germline ends. CDR3 sequence reads: CASSLLGDYQPQHF. CDR3 bases: TGTGCCAGCAGCTTATTAGGGGATTATCAGCCCCAGCATTTT.

At least ten counts were recorded for this clonotype. The chain recombines TRBV7-9 with TRBJ1-2, with 10 bases identical to TRBD1. Germline trimming cut 5 bases from V and 3 bases from J; bases unmatched to any gene: 9. Germline CDR1 SEHNR, CDR2 FQNEAQ (reference sequence). This CDR3 is 16 amino acids long. The CDR3 sequence is CASSPALTGGDYGYTF. CDR3 nucleotide sequence: TGTGCCAGCAGCCCCGCTTTGACAGGGGGCGACTATGGCTACACCTTC.

This clonotype was seen once. A much larger clone lies one base from this, so it may be a read error. V is TRBV20-1 and J is TRBJ1-1; unclear D gene. The germline V and J ends were trimmed by 4 bases and 4 bases, with 10 bases remaining between them. CDR1 and CDR2 (germline): DFQATT, SNEGSKA (reference sequence). This CDR3 contains 12 residues. CDR3 nucleotides: TGCAGTGCTACCATGTCCAGCACTGAAGCTTTCTTT. Protein: CSATMSSTEAFF.

The genes are TRBV3-2 and TRBJ2-7; TRBD1, the D gene given by the table, was not confirmed from the DNA. TRBV3-2 is classified as a pseudogene. This CDR3 is 15 amino acids long. CDR3 coding DNA: TGCGCCAGCAGCCAATCAGACAGGGTATCAGGAGAGCAGTACTTC. Protein: CASSQSDRVSGEQYF.

The J gene is TRBJ2-7, the V gene TRBV10-1; the D is unclear. This CDR3 contains 14 residues. CDR1 and CDR2 from the germline V gene are WNHNN and SYGVQD (reference sequence). Trimming cost V 5 bases and J 2 bases, with 13 bases left between them. The CDR3 loop is CASSYSGRPYEQYF. In DNA form, the CDR3 reads TGCGCCAGCAGTTACTCAGGCCGCCCCTACGAGCAGTACTTC.

The chain employs TRBV24-1 and TRBJ2-2, with D possibly being TRBD1 (6 bases). Germline assignment: CDR1 KGHDR and CDR2 SFDVKD. CDR3 length: 16 amino acids. V was cut by 4 bases and J by 3 bases, with 14 bases left in between. The CDR3 loop is CATSEPGHLDTGELFF. In DNA form, the CDR3 reads TGTGCCACCAGTGAACCGGGACACCTAGACACCGGGGAGCTGTTTTTT.

A remark on this clonotype: One base away lies a much larger clone, so this may be a sequencing read error. V is TRBV2 and J is TRBJ2-7, with D unclear. CDR1 and CDR2 (germline): SNHLY, FYNNEI. The CDR3 sequence is 14 residues long. V lost 6 bases, J lost 6 bases, and 18 bases lay in between. The CDR3 DNA reads as TGTGCCAGCAGCTTTATTAGGGAAACCTCCGAGCAGTACTTC. Its protein product is CASSFIRETSEQYF.

This clonotype was found many times. The genes are TRBV25-1 and TRBJ2-7; 8 bases are a match to TRBD2. Germline V gives CDR1 MGHDK, CDR2 SYGVNS. The J segment lost 4 bases and the V segment lost 4 bases, leaving 6 bases of the junction unmatched. The CDR3 is made up of 14 amino acids. CDR3 nucleotides: TGTGCCAGCAGTGTGAGCGGGAGTGGGTACGAGCAGTACTTC. Translated, it gives CASSVSGSGYEQYF.

This clonotype has ten or more counts. Compared with germline, one end of the junction differs, possibly owing to a read error. In DNA form, the CDR3 reads TGTGCTAGCAGCTTAGAGGGGGCCGGGGAGCTGTTTTTT. This gives the protein CASSLEGAGELFF. The rearrangement joins TRBV5-1 to TRBJ2-2, with D possibly matching TRBD1 (6 bases). This CDR3 region has 13 residues. CDR1 is SGHRS and CDR2 is YFSETQ in the germline V gene. The variable domain in full, completed from reference TRBV5-1 and TRBJ2-2, reads KAGVTQTPRYLIKTRGQQVTLSCSPISGHRSVSWYQQTPGQGLQFLFEYFSETQRNKGNFPGRFSGRQFSNSRSEMNVSTLELGDSALYLCASSLEGAGELFFGEGSRLTVL.

The chain is built from TRBV25-1 and TRBJ1-1, with D hard to call. CDR1 and CDR2 (germline): MGHDK, SYGVNS. Trimming stripped 6 bases from V and 7 bases from J, with 18 bases between. The CDR3 spans 14 residues. CDR3 nucleotides: TGTGCCAGCAGCCGTACCCGCTACGGGGTTGAAGCTTTCTTT. Its translation is CASSRTRYGVEAFF.

The chain recombines TRBV11-2 with TRBJ2-5; 13 positions agree with TRBD2. The CDR3 spans 17 residues. Unmatched junction bases numbered 8, after V lost 5 bases and J lost 2 bases. The germline V gene encodes CDR1 SGHAT and CDR2 FQNNGV. CDR3 amino acids: CASSQDTTSGRQETQYF. CDR3 nucleotide sequence: TGTGCCAGCAGCCAAGATACGACTAGCGGGAGGCAAGAGACCCAGTACTTC.

This clonotype was observed at least ten times. CDR3 in DNA: TGTGCCAGCAGTGCCGGCTATGGCTACACCTTC. This codes for CASSAGYGYTF. The chain joins TRBV2 to TRBJ1-2; no clear D gene. V was trimmed by 4 bases and J by 4 bases, leaving 4 bases between them. CDR1 is SNHLY, CDR2 FYNNEI, per germline. This CDR3 contains 11 residues.

The genes are TRBV20-1 and TRBJ2-7; 9 nucleotides agree with TRBD1. CDR1 and CDR2 from the germline V gene are DFQATT and SNEGSKA (reference sequence). This CDR3 has 14 residues. V lost 2 bases, J lost 6 bases, and 8 bases stayed unmatched. The CDR3 reads CSARYTGQGLEQYF. In DNA, the CDR3 is TGCAGTGCTAGATATACGGGACAGGGCCTCGAGCAGTACTTC.

The gene calls are TRBV5-8 and TRBJ2-7; possibly TRBD1 or TRBD2 for D (6 bases each). The ends were cut back, 0 bases at V and 6 bases at J, with 10 bases in the middle. Germline CDR1 SGHTS, CDR2 YDEGEE. CDR3 size: 13 residues. CDR3 in amino acids: CASSLEGGLEQYF. The CDR3 nucleotides are TGTGCCAGCAGCTTGGAGGGGGGTCTCGAGCAGTACTTC.

The chain is built from TRBV29-1 and TRBJ1-5; unclear D gene. Germline lookup yields CDR1 SQVTM and CDR2 ANQGSEA. This CDR3 is built from 13 residues. The ends were cut back, 1 base at V and 11 bases at J, with 15 bases in the middle. The CDR3 nucleotides are TGCAGCGTTGAAGTCGGTGGGGTGGGGACCCAGCATTTT. Translated: CSVEVGGVGTQHF.

This chain links TRBV5-6 with TRBJ2-5; 7 positions agree with TRBD1. The V gene's germline CDR1 is SGHDT and CDR2 YYEEEE. The CDR3 is 13 residues long. J gave up 4 bases and V 7 bases, and 7 bases lay outside the gene matches. The CDR3 DNA is TGTGCCAGCGGCGTGACAGGGAGAGAGACCCAGTACTTC. This encodes CASGVTGRETQYF. Filled out from reference TRBV5-6 and TRBJ2-5, the complete variable domain reads DAGVTQSPTHLIKTRGQQVTLRCSPKSGHDTVSWYQQALGQGPQFIFQYYEEEERQRGNFPDRFSGHQFPNYSSELNVNALLLGDSALYLCASGVTGRETQYFGPGTRLLVL.

The chain has TRBV6-2 or TRBV6-3 and TRBJ1-2; no clear D gene. Looked up from germline, CDR1 is MNHEY and CDR2 is SVGEGT. The CDR3 covers 10 residues. The V end was cut by 6 bases, the J end by 6 bases, with 5 bases between. The CDR3 reads CASSGHGYTF. DNA of the CDR3: TGTGCCAGCAGCGGACATGGCTACACCTTC.

In this sample, this clonotype turned up many times. The chain has TRBV29-1 and TRBJ2-7; a possible D gene is TRBD2 (6 bases). Germline CDR1 reads SQVTM; CDR2 reads ANQGSEA. Trimming pared 7 bases from V and 6 bases from J, leaving 10 bases between. The CDR3 is made up of 10 amino acids. This CDR3 reads CSAVGGEQYF. In DNA form, the CDR3 reads TGCAGCGCCGTGGGGGGCGAGCAGTACTTC.

In this sample, this clonotype turned up many times. The chain employs TRBV7-2 and TRBJ2-5; D possibly matches TRBD1 or TRBD2 (6 bases each). Trimming removed 5 bases at V and 5 bases at J, with 15 bases between. The CDR3 length is 14 residues. Germline V gives CDR1 SGHTA, CDR2 FQGNSA. This chain's CDR3 is CASSQDWRGETQYF. The CDR3 DNA is TGTGCCAGCAGCCAGGACTGGAGGGGGGAGACCCAGTACTTC.

This chain joins TRBV2 and TRBJ1-5, with 10 nucleotides matching TRBD1. The CDR3 is 14 amino acids. V was pared by 5 bases and J by 9 bases, with 7 bases of the junction left unmatched. Germline V gives CDR1 SNHLY, CDR2 FYNNEI. CDR3 loop: CASSRTGGSGPQHF. DNA of the CDR3: TGTGCCAGCAGTCGGACAGGGGGATCTGGGCCCCAGCATTTT.